Presented here are 22 T cell receptor beta chains from one specimen sequenced in a study of T cells after yellow fever vaccination. TCRdb fed the 5' RACE reads into MiXCR, producing one record per CDR3 protein. The table has some 500,000 distinct CDR3 sequences, about 14% seen once. The specimen was PBMCs, collected on the day of the yellow fever booster vaccination. The origin of the receptors is a young man who received the YFV17D yellow fever vaccine.

The CDR3 sequence is CASLLYSRPDNEQFF. The CDR3 DNA sequence: TGTGCCAGCCTTCTTTACTCTAGACCGGATAATGAGCAGTTCTTC. This chain joins TRBV7-2 and TRBJ2-1; D uncertain. This CDR3 spans 15 amino acids. Germline-derived CDR1 and CDR2 are SGHTA and FQGNSA. The V gene lost 8 bases and the J gene lost 7 bases, with 21 bases spanning the gap. The full variable domain, with the rest looked up from reference TRBV7-2 and TRBJ2-1, is GAGVSQSPSNKVTEKGKDVELRCDPISGHTALYWYRQSLGQGLEFLIYFQGNSAPDKSGLPSDRFSAERTGGSVSTLTIQRTQQEDSAVYLCASLLYSRPDNEQFFGPGTRLTVL.

The rearrangement links TRBV6-5 to TRBJ1-1, with a tentative D call TRBD1 (6 bases). The CDR3 is made up of 16 amino acids. Germline lookup yields CDR1 MNHEY and CDR2 SVGAGI. The V end lost 6 bases, the J end lost 3 bases, and 20 bases lay between the germline ends. The CDR3 region has the DNA TGTGCCAGCAGCTTAATACAGGGTGGGGGGGACACTGAAGCTTTCTTT. Protein: CASSLIQGGGDTEAFF.

The rearrangement uses TRBV5-4 and TRBJ2-1, with TRBD1 matching over 7 bases. V gave up 4 bases and J gave up 3 bases; unmatched junction bases: 10. The germline gives CDR1 SGHNT, CDR2 YYREEE (reference sequence). The CDR3 totals 16 residues. For the CDR3, the DNA is TGTGCCAGCAGCCGTTACCAGGGGGTTAACTACAATGAGCAGTTCTTC. It is translated as CASSRYQGVNYNEQFF.

CDR3 residues: CSVTFNGGDTEAFF. The CDR3 DNA reads TGCAGCGTCACTTTTAATGGAGGGGACACTGAAGCTTTCTTT. The chain couples TRBV29-1 to TRBJ1-1, with TRBD1 as a possible D gene (5 bases). CDR3 size: 14 residues. Trimming pared 6 bases from V and 3 bases from J, leaving 17 bases between. The germline V gene encodes CDR1 SQVTM and CDR2 ANQGSEA. The full variable domain, its missing parts supplied by reference TRBV29-1 and TRBJ1-1, is SAVISQKPSRDICQRGTSLTIQCQVDSQVTMMFWYRQQPGQSLTLIATANQGSEATYESGFVIDKFPISRPNLTFSTLTVSNMSPEDSSIYLCSVTFNGGDTEAFFGQGTRLTVV.

A few counts support this clonotype. The V and J genes are TRBV5-1 and TRBJ2-3; perhaps TRBD2 as D (6 bases). V gave up 0 bases and J gave up 1 base, with 15 bases separating them. CDR1 and CDR2 from the germline V gene are SGHRS and YFSETQ. This CDR3 region has 17 residues. The CDR3 protein is CASSLAVGGGRTDTQYF. CDR3 nucleotides: TGCGCCAGCAGCTTGGCTGTGGGGGGAGGCCGCACAGATACGCAGTATTTT.

This rearrangement joins TRBV6-5 to TRBJ1-3; D remains ambiguous. CDR1 MNHEY and CDR2 SVGAGI come from the germline V gene. V gave up 2 bases and J gave up 4 bases, with 21 bases separating them. The CDR3 loop spans 18 amino acids. This CDR3 reads CASSYAGPYTGVGNTIYF. The CDR3 DNA is TGTGCCAGCAGTTACGCCGGGCCCTATACCGGAGTCGGAAACACCATATATTTT.

The chain couples TRBV27 to TRBJ2-1; the match to TRBD2 covers 7 bases. Per germline, CDR1 MNHEY and CDR2 SMNVEV (reference sequence). The CDR3 extends over 16 amino acids. The V gene end was trimmed by 6 bases and the J gene end by 8 bases; junction bases not matched to a gene: 16. CDR3 DNA sequence: TGTGCCAGCAGCTTAAACGGGGGAGGGCCTGTTGATGAGCAGTTCTTC. Translation gives CASSLNGGGPVDEQFF.

This clonotype was observed at least ten times. This sequence joins TRBV6-4 and TRBJ2-3; 8 bases are a match to TRBD1. The J segment lost 4 bases and the V segment lost 0 bases, leaving 0 bases of the junction unmatched. CDR3 length: 14 amino acids. Looked up from germline, CDR1 is MRHNA and CDR2 is SNTAGT. CDR3 amino acids: CASSDSQGADTQYF. The CDR3 DNA follows: TGTGCCAGCAGTGACTCACAGGGGGCAGATACGCAGTATTTT.

This clonotype was counted many times. This chain joins TRBV7-9 and TRBJ2-1; possible D gene TRBD2, 6 bases. This CDR3 is 11 amino acids long. Germline CDR1 and CDR2: SEHNR and FQNEAQ (reference sequence). CDR3 amino acids: CAEGTNNEQFF. CDR3 DNA sequence: TGTGCGGAGGGTACCAACAATGAGCAGTTCTTC.

This clonotype showed up just a few times. The chain links TRBV5-1 to TRBJ2-5; 14 bases are shared with TRBD2. V trimming: 2 bases; J trimming: 5 bases; junction bases outside the gene matches: 14. This CDR3 spans 19 amino acids. Germline values: CDR1 SGHRS, CDR2 YFSETQ. CDR3 nucleotide sequence: TGCGCCAGCAGCTTCTTCGGGACTAGCGGGAGAGGTATGATCGAGACCCAGTACTTC. It is translated as CASSFFGTSGRGMIETQYF.

A few counts support this clonotype. The gene calls are TRBV5-1 and TRBJ2-1; 7 bases map to TRBD1. CDR1 is SGHRS and CDR2 is YFSETQ in the germline V gene. This CDR3 region has 14 residues. The V and J ends lost 7 bases and 12 bases, in that order; junction bases with no gene match: 16. In nucleotides, the CDR3 is TGCGCCAGCGCCCTTCAGACAGGGTCGGACGCGCAGTTCTTC. Amino acid sequence: CASALQTGSDAQFF.

Many counts were recorded for this clonotype. The chain recombines TRBV20-1 with TRBJ2-5; D unresolved. Germline CDR1 and CDR2: DFQATT and SNEGSKA (reference sequence). V was trimmed by 5 bases and J by 1 base, leaving 2 bases between them. This CDR3 is 10 amino acids long. The CDR3: CSASQETQYF. In DNA, the CDR3 is TGCAGTGCTTCCCAAGAGACCCAGTACTTC.

This clonotype has a handful of counts. The CDR3 coding sequence is TGTGCCACCAGTTCTCTAGCGGGAGGTTCCTACAATGAGCAGTTCTTC. This gives the protein CATSSLAGGSYNEQFF. V gene TRBV24-1 combines with J gene TRBJ2-1; TRBD2 matches 11 bases. J lost 1 base, V lost 6 bases, and 4 bases had no gene match. The germline V gene encodes CDR1 KGHDR and CDR2 SFDVKD. The CDR3 length is 16 residues.

This clonotype was observed a few times. V gene TRBV5-1 combines with J gene TRBJ2-7, with 7 bases identical to TRBD1. Trimming took 0 bases from V and 6 from J; bases not matched to a gene: 9. There are 15 residues in the CDR3. Germline assignment: CDR1 SGHRS and CDR2 YFSETQ. The DNA of the CDR3 is TGCGCCAGCAGCTTGGCTTTGACAGGGTTGGCCGAGCAGTACTTC. This codes for CASSLALTGLAEQYF.

A few counts support this clonotype. The chain is built from TRBV29-1 and TRBJ2-1; D could derive from TRBD1 or TRBD2 (5 bases each). The length of the CDR3 is 13 residues. V gave up 7 bases and J gave up 10 bases, with 20 bases separating them. Germline values: CDR1 SQVTM, CDR2 ANQGSEA. In nucleotides, the CDR3 is TGCAGCGCCCCCCGGGACCCTCTTGGCGAGCAGTTCTTC. Its protein product is CSAPRDPLGEQFF.

This clonotype was picked up a small number of times. This chain connects TRBV7-2 to TRBJ2-7, with 10 positions matching TRBD1. In germline, CDR1 is SGHTA, CDR2 FQGNSA. V lost 6 bases to trimming and J lost 5 bases; unmatched junction nucleotides: 7. The CDR3 totals 14 residues. In nucleotides, the CDR3 is TGTGCCAGCAGGTCCGGGACAGGGGCCCACGAGCAGTACTTC. Translation gives CASRSGTGAHEQYF.

This clonotype has a handful of counts. The chain has TRBV25-1 and TRBJ2-1; possibly TRBD1 for D (6 bases). V was trimmed by 2 bases and J by 9 bases, leaving 17 bases between them. Looked up from germline, CDR1 is MGHDK and CDR2 is SYGVNS. This CDR3 has 15 residues. CDR3 sequence (DNA): TGTGCCAGCAGTGAAAGTGGGATAGGGGGTGGTGAGCAGTTCTTC. This encodes CASSESGIGGGEQFF.

This clonotype was observed a few times. V usage is TRBV29-1 and J usage is TRBJ2-2, with a weak D call TRBD2 (5 bases). Germline CDR1 is SQVTM and CDR2 is ANQGSEA. There are 16 residues in the CDR3. V gave up 4 bases and J gave up 0 bases, with 15 bases separating them. CDR3 in DNA: TGCAGCGTTGGCACGGTAGCGAAAGCGAACACCGGGGAGCTGTTTTTT. It specifies CSVGTVAKANTGELFF.

The CDR3 coding sequence is TGTGCCAGCAGCTTAGGGAACCCCGGGGATGAGCAGTTCTTC. It is translated as CASSLGNPGDEQFF. J is TRBJ2-1 and V is TRBV7-2, with D possibly TRBD2 on 5 matching bases. In germline, CDR1 is SGHTA, CDR2 FQGNSA. CDR3 size: 14 residues. The ends were cut back, 1 base at V and 8 bases at J, with 12 bases in the middle.

The genes are TRBV10-3 and TRBJ2-5; D gene unclear. Germline lookup yields CDR1 ENHRY and CDR2 SYGVKD. The CDR3 consists of 16 residues. V dropped 0 bases and J dropped 5 bases, with 16 bases sitting between them. The CDR3 nucleotides are TGTGCCATCAGTGAGTCGAACCCCGGATCCAGGGAGACCCAGTACTTC. Translating gives CAISESNPGSRETQYF.

The CDR3 DNA sequence: TGCAGTGCTAGACCTTTTACTAGCACAGATACGCAGTATTTT. Translating it yields CSARPFTSTDTQYF. The chain joins TRBV20-1 to TRBJ2-3; no clear D gene. CDR3 length: 14 residues. The germline V gene has CDR1 DFQATT and CDR2 SNEGSKA (reference sequence). The V gene lost 2 bases and the J gene lost 0 bases, with 9 bases spanning the gap.

This clonotype has only a few counts. The chain links TRBV3-1 to TRBJ2-2, with a possible D match to TRBD2 (6 bases). V was trimmed by 6 bases and J by 2 bases, leaving 13 bases between them. The CDR3 runs 15 residues. Germline-derived CDR1 and CDR2 are LGHDT and YNNKEL (reference sequence). For the CDR3, the DNA is TGTGCCAGCAGACTCGGGACTCACAACACCGGGGAGCTGTTTTTT. Its protein product is CASRLGTHNTGELFF.